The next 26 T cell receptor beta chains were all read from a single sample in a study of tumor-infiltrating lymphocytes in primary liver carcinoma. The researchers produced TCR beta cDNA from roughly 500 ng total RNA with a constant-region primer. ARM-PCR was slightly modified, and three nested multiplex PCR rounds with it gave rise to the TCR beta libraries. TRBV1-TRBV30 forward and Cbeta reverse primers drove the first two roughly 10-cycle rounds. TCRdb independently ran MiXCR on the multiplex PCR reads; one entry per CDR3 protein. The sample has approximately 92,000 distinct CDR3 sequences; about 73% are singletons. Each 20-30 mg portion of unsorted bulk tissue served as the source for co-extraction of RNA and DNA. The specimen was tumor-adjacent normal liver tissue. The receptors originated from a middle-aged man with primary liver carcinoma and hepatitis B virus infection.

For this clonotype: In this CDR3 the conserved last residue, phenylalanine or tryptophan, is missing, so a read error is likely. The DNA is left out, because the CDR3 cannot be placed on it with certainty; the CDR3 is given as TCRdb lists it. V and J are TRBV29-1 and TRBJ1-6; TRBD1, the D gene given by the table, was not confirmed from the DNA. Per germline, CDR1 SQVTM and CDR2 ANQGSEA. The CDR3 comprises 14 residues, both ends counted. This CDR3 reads CSVRTGQTASPLYS.

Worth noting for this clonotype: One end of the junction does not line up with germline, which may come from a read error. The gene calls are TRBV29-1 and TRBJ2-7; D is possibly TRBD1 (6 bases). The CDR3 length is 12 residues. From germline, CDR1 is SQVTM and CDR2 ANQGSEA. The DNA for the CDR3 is TGCAGCGTCGAAGGACAGTGCTACGAGCAGTATTTC. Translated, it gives CSVEGQCYEQYF.

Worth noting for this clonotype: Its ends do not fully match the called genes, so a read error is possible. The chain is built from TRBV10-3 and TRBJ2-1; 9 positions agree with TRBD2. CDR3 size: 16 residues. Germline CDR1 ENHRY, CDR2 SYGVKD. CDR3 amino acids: CDFSETLRGRDVEQFF. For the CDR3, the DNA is TGTGACTTCAGTGAGACGCTTCGCGGGAGGGATGTTGAGCAGTTTTTC.

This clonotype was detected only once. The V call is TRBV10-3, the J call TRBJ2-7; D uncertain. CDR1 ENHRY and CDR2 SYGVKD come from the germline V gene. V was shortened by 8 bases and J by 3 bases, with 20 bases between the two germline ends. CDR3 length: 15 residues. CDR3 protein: CAIRGVRTAHYEQYF. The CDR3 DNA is TGTGCCATCCGTGGAGTCCGGACGGCCCACTACGAGCAGTACTTC.

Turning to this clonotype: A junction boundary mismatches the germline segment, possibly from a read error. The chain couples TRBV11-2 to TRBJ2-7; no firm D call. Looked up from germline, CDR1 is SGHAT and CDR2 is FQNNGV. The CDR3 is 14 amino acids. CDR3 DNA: TGCGCCAGCAGCTTAACTGACGGAGTCTACAAGCAGTACTTC. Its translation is CASSLTDGVYKQYF.

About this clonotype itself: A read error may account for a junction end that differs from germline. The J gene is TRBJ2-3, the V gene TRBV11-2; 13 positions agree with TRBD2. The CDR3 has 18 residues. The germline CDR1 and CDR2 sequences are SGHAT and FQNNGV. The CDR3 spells CASSLTTSGRAGRGTQYF. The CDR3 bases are TGCGCCAGCAGCTTAACTACTAGCGGGAGGGCGGGGCGAGGCACGCAGTATTTT.

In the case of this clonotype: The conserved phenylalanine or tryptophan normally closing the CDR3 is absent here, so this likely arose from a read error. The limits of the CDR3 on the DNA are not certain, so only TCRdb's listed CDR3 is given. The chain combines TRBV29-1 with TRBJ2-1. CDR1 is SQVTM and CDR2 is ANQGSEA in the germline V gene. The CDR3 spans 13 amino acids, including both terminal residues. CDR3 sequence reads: CSVDAQRSNEQFS.

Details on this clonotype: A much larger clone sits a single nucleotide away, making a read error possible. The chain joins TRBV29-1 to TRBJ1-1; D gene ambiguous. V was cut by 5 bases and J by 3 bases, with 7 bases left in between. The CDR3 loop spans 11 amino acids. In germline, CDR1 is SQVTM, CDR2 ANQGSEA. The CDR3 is CSVRVDTEAFF. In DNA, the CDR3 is TGCAGCGTTAGGGTGGACACTGAAGCTTTCTTT.

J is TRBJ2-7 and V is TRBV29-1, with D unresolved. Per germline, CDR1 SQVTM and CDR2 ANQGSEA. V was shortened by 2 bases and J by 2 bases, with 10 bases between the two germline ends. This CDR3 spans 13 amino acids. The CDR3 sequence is CSVESRNPYEQYF. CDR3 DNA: TGCAGCGTTGAAAGCCGGAATCCCTACGAGCAGTACTTC.

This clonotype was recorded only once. In nucleotides, the CDR3 is TGTGCCAGTGGGGGCCTAGCGGGCGAAGGCAATGAGCAGTTCTTC. It specifies CASGGLAGEGNEQFF. The chain is built from TRBV19 and TRBJ2-1; TRBD2 aligns across 8 bases. This CDR3 is built from 15 residues. Looked up from germline, CDR1 is LNHDA and CDR2 is SQIVND (reference sequence). The V segment lost 8 bases and the J segment 6 bases; nucleotides outside the gene matches: 12.

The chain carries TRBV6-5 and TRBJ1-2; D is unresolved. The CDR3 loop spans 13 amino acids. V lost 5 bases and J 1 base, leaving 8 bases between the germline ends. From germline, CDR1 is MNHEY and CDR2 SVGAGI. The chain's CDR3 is CASSPRNNYGYTF. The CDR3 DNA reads TGTGCCAGCAGTCCCCGCAATAACTATGGCTACACCTTC.

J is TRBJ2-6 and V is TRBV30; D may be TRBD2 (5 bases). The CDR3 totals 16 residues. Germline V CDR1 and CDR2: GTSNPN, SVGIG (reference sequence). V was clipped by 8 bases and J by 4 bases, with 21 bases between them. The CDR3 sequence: CARRDRVASGANVLTF. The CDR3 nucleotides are TGTGCCCGCCGGGATAGGGTCGCCTCGGGGGCCAACGTCCTGACTTTC.

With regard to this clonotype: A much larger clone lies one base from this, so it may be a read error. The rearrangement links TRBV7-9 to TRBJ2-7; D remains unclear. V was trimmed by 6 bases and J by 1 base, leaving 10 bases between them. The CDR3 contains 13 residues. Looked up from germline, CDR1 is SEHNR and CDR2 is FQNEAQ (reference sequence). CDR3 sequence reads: CASRAPRSYEQYF. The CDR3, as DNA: TGTGCCAGCAGGGCCCCGAGGTCCTACGAGCAGTACTTC.

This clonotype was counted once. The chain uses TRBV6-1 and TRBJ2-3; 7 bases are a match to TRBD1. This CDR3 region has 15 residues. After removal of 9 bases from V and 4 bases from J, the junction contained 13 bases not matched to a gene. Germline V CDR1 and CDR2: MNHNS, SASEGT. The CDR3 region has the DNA TGTGCCAGTAGTATCCGGACAGGCCACCCAGATACGCAGTATTTT. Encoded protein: CASSIRTGHPDTQYF.

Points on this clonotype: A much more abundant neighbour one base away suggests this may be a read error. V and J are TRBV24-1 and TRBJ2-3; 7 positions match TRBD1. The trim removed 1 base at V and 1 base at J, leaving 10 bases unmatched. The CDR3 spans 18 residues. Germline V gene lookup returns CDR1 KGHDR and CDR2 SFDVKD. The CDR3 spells CATSDFEQGQRGTDTQYF. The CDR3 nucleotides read TGTGCCACCAGTGATTTCGAACAGGGGCAGAGGGGCACAGATACGCAGTATTTT.

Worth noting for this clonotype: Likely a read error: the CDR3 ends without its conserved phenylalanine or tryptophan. The chain's CDR3 is CASSRLAVSTDTQYL. CDR3 DNA sequence: TGTGCCAGCAGCCGGCTGGCGGTGAGCACAGATACGCAGTATTTA. This sequence joins TRBV11-2 and TRBJ2-3; D is undetermined. V dropped 5 bases and J dropped 0 bases, with 12 bases sitting between them. The germline CDR1 and CDR2 sequences are SGHAT and FQNNGV. The CDR3 has 15 amino acids.

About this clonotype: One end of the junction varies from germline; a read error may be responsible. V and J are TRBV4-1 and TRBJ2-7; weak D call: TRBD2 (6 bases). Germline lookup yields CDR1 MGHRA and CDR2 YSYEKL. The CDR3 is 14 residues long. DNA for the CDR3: TGCGCCAGCAACCACGCCGGGACTCGCTTCGAGCAATACTTC. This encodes CASNHAGTRFEQYF.

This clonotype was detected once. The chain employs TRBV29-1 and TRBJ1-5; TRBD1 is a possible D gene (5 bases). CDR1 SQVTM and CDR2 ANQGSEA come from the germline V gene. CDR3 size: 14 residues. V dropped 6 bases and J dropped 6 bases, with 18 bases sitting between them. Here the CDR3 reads CSVLQSPGIQPQHF. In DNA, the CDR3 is TGCAGCGTCCTACAGAGCCCAGGGATTCAGCCCCAGCATTTT.

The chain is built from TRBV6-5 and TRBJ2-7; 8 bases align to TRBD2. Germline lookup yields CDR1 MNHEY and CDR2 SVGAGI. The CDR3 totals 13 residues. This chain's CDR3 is CASSQSGSYEQYV. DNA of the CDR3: TGTGCCAGCAGCCAAAGCGGGAGCTACGAGCAATACGTC.

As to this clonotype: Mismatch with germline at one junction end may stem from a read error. In DNA, the CDR3 is TGTGCCAGCGGCTTAACCAACGGTGCCTACGAGCAGTACTTC. Its translation is CASGLTNGAYEQYF. The chain links TRBV11-2 to TRBJ2-7; unclear D gene. Germline V gene lookup returns CDR1 SGHAT and CDR2 FQNNGV. This CDR3 has 14 residues. Filled out from reference TRBV11-2 and TRBJ2-7, the complete variable domain reads EAGVAQSPRYKIIEKRQSVAFWCNPISGHATLYWYQQILGQGPKLLIQFQNNGVVDDSQLPKDRFSAERLKGVDSTLKIQPAKLEDSAVYLCASGLTNGAYEQYFGPGTRLTVT.

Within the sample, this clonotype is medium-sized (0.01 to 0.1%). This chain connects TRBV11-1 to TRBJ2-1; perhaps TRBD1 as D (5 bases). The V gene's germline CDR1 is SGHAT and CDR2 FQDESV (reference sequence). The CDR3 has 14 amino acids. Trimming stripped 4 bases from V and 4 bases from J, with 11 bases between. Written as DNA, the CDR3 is TGTGCCAGCAGCTCTAGACAGATGTACAATGAGCAGTTCTTC. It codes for CASSSRQMYNEQFF.

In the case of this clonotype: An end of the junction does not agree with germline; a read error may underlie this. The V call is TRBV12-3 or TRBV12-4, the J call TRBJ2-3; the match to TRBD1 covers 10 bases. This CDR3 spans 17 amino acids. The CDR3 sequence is CASSSLEGQGRSDTHYF. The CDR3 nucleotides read TGTGCCAGCAGTTCTCTTGAGGGACAGGGGCGGTCAGATACGCATTATTTT.

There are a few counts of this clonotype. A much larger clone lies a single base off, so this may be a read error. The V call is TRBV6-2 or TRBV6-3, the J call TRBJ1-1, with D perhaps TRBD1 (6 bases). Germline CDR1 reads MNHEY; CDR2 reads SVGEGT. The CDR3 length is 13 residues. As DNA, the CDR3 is TGTGCCGGCAGTCGGCCCCTAGGGGGTCGGGCTTTCTTT. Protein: CAGSRPLGGRAFF.

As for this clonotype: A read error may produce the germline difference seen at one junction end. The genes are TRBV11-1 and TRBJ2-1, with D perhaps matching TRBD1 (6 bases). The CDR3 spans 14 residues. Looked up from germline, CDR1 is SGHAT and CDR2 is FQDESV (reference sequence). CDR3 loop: CVSSSRQVYNEQFF. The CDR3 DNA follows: TGTGTCAGCAGCTCTAGACAGGTGTACAATGAGCAGTTCTTC.

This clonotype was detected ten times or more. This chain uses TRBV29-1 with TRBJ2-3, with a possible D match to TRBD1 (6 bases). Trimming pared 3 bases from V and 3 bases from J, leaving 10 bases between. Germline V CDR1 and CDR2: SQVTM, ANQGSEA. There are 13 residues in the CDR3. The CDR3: CSVDRGWTDTQYF. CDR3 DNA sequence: TGCAGCGTTGACAGGGGATGGACAGATACGCAGTATTTT.

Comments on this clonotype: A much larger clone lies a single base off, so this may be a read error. CDR3 sequence: CSSSSKRGLSYEQYF. In nucleotides, the CDR3 is TGTTCCAGCAGCTCCAAGCGGGGGCTCTCCTACGAGCAGTACTTC. The rearrangement joins TRBV5-6 to TRBJ2-7, with TRBD2 identical over 8 bases. This CDR3 contains 15 residues. The germline V gene encodes CDR1 SGHDT and CDR2 YYEEEE.